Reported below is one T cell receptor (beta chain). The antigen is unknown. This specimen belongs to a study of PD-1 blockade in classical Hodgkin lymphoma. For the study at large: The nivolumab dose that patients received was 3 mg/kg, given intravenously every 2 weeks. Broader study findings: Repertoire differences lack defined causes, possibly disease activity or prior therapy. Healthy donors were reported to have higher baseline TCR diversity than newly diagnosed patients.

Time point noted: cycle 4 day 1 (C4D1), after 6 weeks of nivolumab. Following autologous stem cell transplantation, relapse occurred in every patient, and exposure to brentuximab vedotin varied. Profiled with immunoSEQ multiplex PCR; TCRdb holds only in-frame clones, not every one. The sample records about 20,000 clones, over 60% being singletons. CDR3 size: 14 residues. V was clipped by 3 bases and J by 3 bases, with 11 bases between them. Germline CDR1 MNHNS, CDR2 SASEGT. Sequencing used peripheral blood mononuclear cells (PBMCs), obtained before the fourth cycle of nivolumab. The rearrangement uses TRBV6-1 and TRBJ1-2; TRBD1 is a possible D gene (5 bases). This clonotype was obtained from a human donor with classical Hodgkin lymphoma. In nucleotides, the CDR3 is TGTGCCAGCAGTGATTCCGGGACTTACTATGGCTACACCTTC. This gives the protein CASSDSGTYYGYTF.